This T cell receptor (beta chain) was sequenced for a study of T cells in women clearing cervical HPV infection (dated by TCRdb to the late 2010s). Broadly, across the study: Cases were about two dozen women with histologically confirmed HPV16-related CIN3 or worse, including a couple of invasive cancers. Cases and controls were matched on age within five years and on year of sample collection. Five blinded duplicates per group were added as quality controls, giving 60 or so samples: approximately 50 participants and roughly ten replicates. Nested within Costa Rica's Guanacaste HPV Natural History Study, an exploratory proof-of-principle case-control study compared TCR repertoires across cervical HPV16 outcomes. Blood from cases was collected at the visit where the lesion was first found, while blood from controls was collected once the infection could no longer be detected. In the parent cohort, approximately 9,900 women aged 18 or older were enrolled in Guanacaste, Costa Rica, during about 1993 to 1994 and then followed for 7 to 8 years. Controls were around 23 women whose single incident HPV16 infection cleared within 12 months without precancer or cancer developing. For cases, the median interval between lesion detection and blood sampling was about 160 days, with an interquartile range of about 85 to 210 days. Since only a few of the women had HLA typing available, the possibility that HLA type was acting as a confounder could not be ruled out. Cases had a median age of approximately 35 years compared with more than 37 for controls, and baseline characteristics showed no significant differences between the groups.

TCR beta CDR3 regions were amplified by multiplex PCR from an average of roughly 1,300 ng genomic DNA per sample using the immunoSEQ assay. The assay corrected primer bias using a complete synthetic TCR repertoire to establish an amplification baseline. The amplicons were sequenced using the Illumina platform. Concerning the study's data processing: Sequence errors were corrected by clustering with frequency ratios and a modified nearest-neighbor algorithm, and the sequences were then analyzed in the immunoSEQ Analyzer using IMGT gene definitions. TCR richness and evenness were averaged over 20 rarefaction repeats at each rarefaction depth, excluding samples with fewer sequences than the depth. Wilcoxon rank sum tests with FDR correction were used to compare relative abundances of V, D and J genes between the groups. In the blinded duplicates, the intraclass correlation was around 96% for TCR richness and averaged approximately 82% across fewer than 80 gene segments. TCRdb holds this immuneACCESS table with in-frame rearrangements only. Some clones are missing; in checked studies, unresolved V genes explain under half, and the rest has no known cause. From that table come the V and J calls and clone size; the DNA was used to work out D and trimming. The sample's table covers around 30,000 clones. Roughly 18% of the sample comes from the top ten.

Every participant had a single incident cervical HPV16 infection, and women with prevalent HPV16 infections were excluded. Cervical HPV DNA was detected with MY09/MY11 PCR, and genotyping was done by dot-blot hybridization. Roughly 15 mL of heparinized blood was centrifuged, after which the buffy coat was aliquoted, frozen at -30 degrees C, and then stored at -80 degrees C. QIAGEN kits were used to extract genomic DNA from buffy coat specimens. Overall study results and their limits: The cross-sectional design could not show whether associations preceded infection or resulted from it; effector/memory subsets and HPV-specific T cells were not isolated. Because T-cell numbers per sample were unknown, differences in richness could reflect varying T-cell content rather than repertoire biology. TRBV6-7 relative abundance was lower in cases than in controls (approximately 0.11% versus 0.16%; Bonferroni P = 0.0008). Cases were distinguished from controls with an estimated AUC of approximately 0.8 by random forest classifiers combining richness and V gene abundances. TCR repertoire richness was significantly higher in CIN3+ cases than in controls across sequencing depths, while evenness did not differ.

Ends trimmed: V by 3 bases, J by 0 bases; bases unmatched to a gene: 10. CDR1 and CDR2, per the germline V gene, are ENHRY and SYGVKD. The CDR3 numbers 17 residues from cysteine through phenylalanine. The DNA covers only part of the CDR3, 42 bases in frame from base 1. As concerns this clone: The antigen this receptor binds is unknown. The read halts 3 residues ahead of the CDR3 end, with the missing end drawn from the germline J gene.

The source material was blood buffy coat. This sequence was found in a woman between 18 and 70 years old with a cervical HPV16 infection that either progressed to CIN3+ or cleared (not recorded which). The chain employs TRBV10-3 and TRBJ2-7, with 8 middle bases fitting TRBD1. The CDR3 is CAISDRDRTATSYEQYF. The CDR3 DNA, read in part, is TGTGCCATCAGTGACCGGGACAGGACAGCTACCTCCTACGAG.